The entry below gives a single T cell receptor (beta chain) sequence along with its context. Its antigen is currently unknown. The sample is drawn from a study of T cell responses to AZD1222 COVID-19 vaccine. Study at large: Doses given second, at about 4 or about 12 weeks, were pooled.

Clones were read by immunoSEQ multiplex PCR, and TCRdb kept only the in-frame ones, dropping some. This table has around 94,000 clones, approximately 90% appearing once. CDR3 size: 16 residues. CDR1 is SSHAT, CDR2 FNYEAQ, per germline (reference sequence). With 6 bases removed from V and 7 bases from J, the gap between germline ends came to 21 bases. Study-level points and caveats: Only a handful of AZD1222 recipients, several in all, had baseline seropositivity.

The rearrangement uses TRBV7-7 and TRBJ2-2; D remains unclear. The sequence derives from an adult in good health. This specimen was peripheral blood, taken on day 0 of AZD1222 vaccination. The CDR3 is CASSPRPGAMDGELFF. The CDR3 region has the DNA TGTGCCAGCAGTCCTCGGCCCGGCGCTATGGACGGGGAGCTGTTTTTT.